Listed below are T cell receptor beta chains from one sample, sequenced in a study of metastatic and nonmetastatic thyroid tumors. MiXCR re-clonotyped the PCR reads for TCRdb. The table lists 35,000 to 40,000 clones, around 21% of them singletons. The sample taken for sequencing was blood. The receptors were sampled from a female donor with papillary thyroid cancer or a benign thyroid nodule (not recorded which). Some clones in this sample may be carry-over from other donors' samples. CDR3s include the opening cysteine and the closing phenylalanine or tryptophan.

CDR3 length,J gene,V gene,CDR3 protein
12,TRBJ1-1,TRBV28,CVSKGEWSEAFF
12,TRBJ2-3,TRBV12-3/TRBV12-4,CASKGVTDTQYF
16,TRBJ2-3,TRBV9,CASSEEVIGRKHTQYF
16,TRBJ1-1,TRBV28,CASRSIGVSMNTEAFF
10,TRBJ2-1,TRBV20-1,CSATRNERFF
13,TRBJ1-1,TRBV7-9,CASSLAGMSEAFF
14,TRBJ1-1,TRBV5-1,CASRATGSTTEAFF
17,TRBJ1-1,TRBV19,CASRGLTGRSVNTEAFF
16,TRBJ1-1,TRBV5-1,CASSLGYTGGLTEAFF
17,TRBJ1-5,TRBV30,CAWSVFTGSGSNQPQHF
14,TRBJ2-5,TRBV27,CASSSRRGRETQYF
16,TRBJ1-5,TRBV6-1,CTSSSDQGQLNQPQHF
16,TRBJ1-3,TRBV6-2/TRBV6-3,CASSTGQAAVGNTIYF
17,TRBJ2-6,TRBV10-1,CASSEGSRVSGANVLTF
17,TRBJ2-2,TRBV25-1,CASSGYSGRGGIGELFF
12,TRBJ1-2,TRBV7-8,CASSLGGYGYTF
19,TRBJ1-3,TRBV13,CASSRYTFGQGNSGNTIYF
12,TRBJ2-7,TRBV20-1,CSASGRVHEQYF
16,TRBJ2-2,TRBV27,CASSLFPQGRTVELFF
14,TRBJ2-3,TRBV7-9,CASRTDRGGDTQYF
14,TRBJ1-5,TRBV11-2,CASSLDPGTQPQHF
12,TRBJ2-7,TRBV6-1,CASSLYWNGQYF
18,TRBJ1-2,TRBV5-6,CASRSTTRSAVFNYGYTF
13,TRBJ1-2,TRBV5-1,CASQTWGGGGYTF
17,TRBJ1-5,TRBV18,CASSPTAFGQGDQPQHF
15,TRBJ2-1,TRBV2,CASSEGPSGWNEQFF
13,-,TRBV5-6,CASSWGGLETQYF
14,TRBJ1-5,TRBV6-5,CASSTDRGIQPQHF
17,TRBJ2-7,TRBV5-1,CASSLGSWGGSSYEQYF
15,TRBJ1-4,TRBV19,CASSPRDRANEKLFF
13,TRBJ2-3,TRBV6-4,CASSDDPGATQYF
16,TRBJ1-1,TRBV6-1,CAGRRGAMSSVTEAFF
13,TRBJ2-7,TRBV20-1,CSGKAGGGNEQYF
14,TRBJ2-7,TRBV5-1,CASSFSGTSYEQYF
15,TRBJ2-7,TRBV27,CASGRSTRADYEQYF
14,TRBJ2-1,TRBV28,CASNGGSPYNEQFF
13,TRBJ2-7,TRBV6-1,CASSAGQTYEQYF
17,TRBJ2-3,TRBV24-1,CATRLAGAGGSPDTQYF
17,TRBJ1-1,TRBV12-3/TRBV12-4,CASSFRPGTGANTEASF
11,TRBJ1-2,TRBV19,CAIKTDYGYTF
15,TRBJ1-2,TRBV4-3,CASSQGWGQVYGYTF
14,TRBJ2-7,TRBV19,CASSLRTGSYEQYF
15,TRBJ1-4,TRBV4-1,CASSQMAATSEKLFF
14,TRBJ1-1,TRBV6-2/TRBV6-3,CASSFGGRSSEAFF
17,TRBJ1-1,TRBV28,CASPCPEHGASWTEAFF